Listed here are 24 T cell receptor beta chains from one sample, sequenced in a study of breast tumors, draining lymph nodes, adjacent tissues. From the multiplex PCR reads, TCRdb called clonotypes with MiXCR, one entry per CDR3 protein. Of under 250,000 distinct CDR3 sequences listed, approximately 30% were seen once; the top ten hold about 1.4%. Axillary draining lymph nodes of breast cancer patients supplied the node samples. Sequencing was carried out using axillary lymph node tissue. These receptors were obtained from a female donor with breast cancer. Some clones in this sample may be carry-over from other donors' samples.

This clonotype was observed many times. V and J are TRBV7-2 and TRBJ2-1; 10 bases agree with TRBD2. The V gene end was trimmed by 0 bases and the J gene end by 10 bases; junction bases not matched to a gene: 6. The germline gives CDR1 SGHTA, CDR2 FQGNSA. This CDR3 has 15 residues. CDR3 bases: TGTGCCAGCAGCTTAGCTCCACTAGCGGGAAGAGAGCAGTTCTTC. Protein sequence: CASSLAPLAGREQFF.

With regard to this clonotype: It is unclear where the CDR3 begins or ends on the DNA, so no DNA is shown, and the CDR3 is as TCRdb lists it. The chain combines TRBV7-2 with TRBJ2-3; TRBD2, the D gene given by the table, was not confirmed from the DNA. Both ends counted, the CDR3 spans 11 residues. In germline, CDR1 is SGHTA, CDR2 FQGNSA. CDR3: CASSFGSGAYF.

The sample holds many counts of this clonotype. The chain has TRBV12-3 or TRBV12-4 and TRBJ2-7; 7 bases agree with TRBD1. CDR3 length: 14 amino acids. With 5 bases clipped from V and 6 bases from J, the junction kept 10 bases outside the gene matches. This CDR3 reads CASSPLSDRVEQYF. The CDR3 DNA is TGTGCCAGCAGTCCCCTATCCGACAGGGTCGAGCAGTACTTC.

Only a few counts were recorded for this clonotype. A read error is possible here, since a much larger clone lies one base away. The rearrangement uses TRBV12-3 or TRBV12-4 and TRBJ2-1, with unresolved D. The CDR3 runs 13 residues. The CDR3 bases are TGTGCCGGCAGTTTAAGAGGTTACAATGAGCAGTTCTTC. Amino acid sequence: CAGSLRGYNEQFF.

About this clonotype itself: One end of the junction is discordant with germline, which a read error may explain. The V call is TRBV7-2, the J call TRBJ2-2; TRBD2 matches 7 bases. CDR1 SGHTA and CDR2 FQGNSA come from the germline V gene. There are 16 residues in the CDR3. CDR3 coding DNA: TGTGCCAGCAGCTTAGCTCTAGTGGGAGGGACCGGGGAGCTGTCTTTT. Translating gives CASSLALVGGTGELSF.

Only a few counts were recorded for this clonotype. It may be a read error: a sequence one base away is much more abundant. Written as DNA, the CDR3 is TGTGCCAGCAGCTCTCAATGGGGGGGTGCTGGGGCCAACGTCCTGACTTTC. It yields the protein CASSSQWGGAGANVLTF. The chain has TRBV7-9 and TRBJ2-6; 7 bases fit TRBD2. Germline trimming cut 4 bases from V and 2 bases from J; bases unmatched to any gene: 8. This CDR3 comprises 17 residues. Germline V gene sequence: CDR1 SEHNR, CDR2 FQNEAQ (reference sequence).

This clonotype was seen many times. The chain links TRBV7-9 to TRBJ2-7; TRBD2 agrees at 11 bases. Germline V lookup: CDR1 SEHNR, CDR2 FQNEAQ (reference sequence). The CDR3 totals 17 residues. Trimming at V came to 4 bases and at J to 4 bases, leaving 12 bases not matched to a gene. The CDR3 spells CASSSWGSSGRRYEQYF. The CDR3, as DNA: TGTGCCAGCAGCTCCTGGGGTTCTAGCGGGAGGAGGTACGAGCAGTACTTC.

This clonotype was picked up a small number of times. The chain has TRBV2 and TRBJ1-1; 8 bases agree with TRBD1. Germline values: CDR1 SNHLY, CDR2 FYNNEI. The CDR3 sequence is 15 residues long. The trim removed 6 bases at V and 7 bases at J, leaving 13 bases unmatched. The CDR3 sequence: CASRTPGQASYEAFF. The CDR3 DNA reads TGTGCCAGCAGAACTCCGGGACAGGCTTCGTATGAAGCTTTCTTT.

This chain connects TRBV7-9 to TRBJ2-2; 10 bases line up with TRBD1. V shed 3 bases and J 8 bases; nucleotides not matched to a gene: 15. The CDR3 is made up of 18 amino acids. The germline gives CDR1 SEHNR, CDR2 FQNEAQ (reference sequence). The CDR3 coding sequence is TGTGCCAGCAGCTTTCCTCCGACAGGGGGCCTGAGATCGGGGGAGCTGTTTTTT. Amino acids: CASSFPPTGGLRSGELFF.

Details on this clonotype: It may be a read error: a sequence one base away is much more abundant. The chain carries TRBV6-2 or TRBV6-3 and TRBJ2-2, with D unclear. The CDR3 runs to 15 residues. Germline V CDR1 and CDR2: MNHEY, SVGEGT. The V and J ends lost 4 bases and 1 base respectively, with 10 bases between them. The CDR3 bases are TGTGCCAGCAGTTCCTCGATTCAGAACACCGGGGAGCTGTTTTTT. It codes for CASSSSIQNTGELFF.

This clonotype appeared a few times. V is TRBV5-8 and J is TRBJ2-2; a possible D gene is TRBD1 (5 bases). The CDR3 totals 16 residues. Between the trimmed V and J ends, which lost 5 bases and 4 bases, there was a span of 18 bases. Germline assignment: CDR1 SGHTS and CDR2 YDEGEE. CDR3 amino acids: CASRSRRASATGELFF. As DNA, the CDR3 is TGTGCCAGCAGATCTCGCAGGGCGTCGGCCACCGGGGAGCTGTTTTTT.

This clonotype has a single count. The J gene is TRBJ2-2, the V gene TRBV5-1; D gene ambiguous. Germline V CDR1 and CDR2: SGHRS, YFSETQ. The V and J ends lost 5 bases and 4 bases respectively, with 12 bases between them. CDR3 size: 14 residues. The CDR3 region is CASRRTETTGELFF. CDR3 nucleotide sequence: TGCGCCAGCAGACGCACGGAGACCACCGGGGAGCTGTTTTTT.

This clonotype was seen repeatedly, ten times or more. The CDR3 loop is CASSPGLLVHEQFF. CDR3 DNA: TGTGCCAGCAGTCCGGGACTATTGGTCCATGAGCAGTTCTTC. The chain has TRBV6-5 and TRBJ2-1, with 7 bases fitting TRBD2. V shed 5 bases and J 8 bases; nucleotides not matched to a gene: 9. Germline V CDR1 and CDR2: MNHEY, SVGAGI. The CDR3 contains 14 residues.

In its sample, this clonotype was seen a few times. The V and J genes are TRBV6-5 and TRBJ2-5; no definite D call. With 6 bases removed from V and 2 bases from J, the gap between germline ends came to 13 bases. The CDR3 extends over 14 amino acids. Germline V gene data show CDR1 as MNHEY and CDR2 as SVGAGI. The CDR3 DNA reads as TGTGCCAGCAGGCCCCCCCGGGTACAAGAGACCCAGTACTTC. This translates into CASRPPRVQETQYF.

A word on this clonotype: One base away lies a much larger clone, so this may be a sequencing read error. The chain recombines TRBV6-5 with TRBJ2-3; TRBD2 matches at 9 bases. J was trimmed by 0 bases and V by 5 bases; bases with no gene match: 6. This CDR3 contains 16 residues. Germline CDR1 is MNHEY and CDR2 is SVGAGI. CDR3 sequence: CASSHRTSASTDTQYF. In nucleotides, the CDR3 is TGTGCCAGCAGTCACCGGACTAGCGCGAGCACAGATACGCAGTATTTT.

This clonotype has ten or more counts. This chain uses TRBV2 with TRBJ1-5; D possibly corresponds to TRBD1 (6 bases). The V end lost 4 bases, the J end lost 5 bases, and 9 bases lay between the germline ends. The CDR3 is 13 amino acids. The V gene's germline CDR1 is SNHLY and CDR2 FYNNEI. CDR3 sequence (DNA): TGTGCCAGCAGTGGTAGGGGGGATCAGCCCCAGCATTTT. Protein: CASSGRGDQPQHF.

This clonotype came up many times. V and J are TRBV19 and TRBJ2-5, with 12 positions matching TRBD1. The V gene's germline CDR1 is LNHDA and CDR2 SQIVND (reference sequence). With V trimmed by 3 bases and J by 5 bases, 4 bases remained unmatched. The CDR3 spans 15 residues. The CDR3 loop reads CASSMGQGAGETQYF. DNA of the CDR3: TGTGCCAGTAGTATGGGACAGGGGGCGGGGGAGACCCAGTACTTC.

The chain has TRBV10-2 and TRBJ1-2; D unresolved. V was clipped by 2 bases and J by 13 bases, with 20 bases between them. The CDR3 length is 14 residues. Germline V gene data show CDR1 as WSHSY and CDR2 as SAAADI. CDR3 sequence reads: CASSEAFIPNGRTF. In DNA, the CDR3 is TGCGCCAGCAGTGAGGCGTTCATACCGAATGGCCGCACCTTC.

This clonotype was recorded many times. The V gene is TRBV7-6, the J gene TRBJ2-3; D is ambiguous. Per the germline V gene, CDR1 is SGHVS and CDR2 is FNYEAQ. V was cut by 4 bases and J by 6 bases, with 11 bases left in between. There are 13 residues in the CDR3. The DNA of the CDR3 is TGTGCCAGCAGCTCCCCACCTTTGGATACGCAGTATTTT. Residues: CASSSPPLDTQYF. The full variable domain, its missing parts supplied by reference TRBV7-6 and TRBJ2-3, is GAGVSQSPRYKVTKRGQDVALRCDPISGHVSLYWYRQALGQGPEFLTYFNYEAQQDKSGLPNDRFSAERPEGSISTLTIQRTEQRDSAMYRCASSSPPLDTQYFGPGTRLTVL.

There are many counts of this clonotype. The chain carries TRBV7-9 and TRBJ1-5; no clear D gene. This CDR3 is 15 amino acids long. V lost 2 bases and J lost 2, with 10 bases in between. Germline CDR1 SEHNR, CDR2 FQNEAQ (reference sequence). CDR3 amino acids: CASSLSGSRNQPQHF. CDR3 coding DNA: TGTGCCAGCAGCTTATCGGGCAGCCGCAATCAGCCCCAGCATTTT.

This clonotype showed up many times. The CDR3, as DNA: TGCAGTGCTCGAGGACTAGCGGGAACAGATACGCAGTATTTT. The encoded protein is CSARGLAGTDTQYF. The chain links TRBV20-1 to TRBJ2-3; TRBD2 agrees at 12 bases. Germline CDR1 DFQATT, CDR2 SNEGSKA (reference sequence). The V and J ends lost 5 bases and 3 bases, in that order; junction bases with no gene match: 3. The CDR3 is made up of 14 amino acids.

This clonotype has just a few counts. It may be a read error: a sequence one base away is much more abundant. This chain connects TRBV6-2 or TRBV6-3 to TRBJ2-7; TRBD2 matches at 8 bases. J gave up 2 bases and V 6 bases, and 6 bases lay outside the gene matches. The CDR3 runs 14 residues. In germline, CDR1 is MNHEY, CDR2 SVGEGT. The CDR3 coding sequence is TGTGCCAGCAGGCCTAGCGGGCGGACCTACGAGCAGTACTTC. Translated: CASRPSGRTYEQYF.

This clonotype was found many times. This rearrangement joins TRBV7-9 to TRBJ2-5; D unclear. Germline V gives CDR1 SEHNR, CDR2 FQNEAQ (reference sequence). V lost 1 base and J 5 bases, leaving 8 bases between the germline ends. The CDR3 totals 13 residues. CDR3 sequence (DNA): TGTGCCAGCAGCTTAGTGCCTGGGGAGACCCAGTACTTC. This gives the protein CASSLVPGETQYF.

This clonotype was recorded many times. The chain recombines TRBV2 with TRBJ1-5; D is perhaps TRBD1 (6 bases). This CDR3 is built from 14 residues. The germline V and J ends were trimmed by 6 bases and 1 base, with 10 bases remaining between them. Germline V gene lookup returns CDR1 SNHLY and CDR2 FYNNEI. The CDR3 sequence is CASRAGASNQPQHF. The CDR3 DNA reads as TGTGCCAGCAGGGCAGGGGCGAGCAATCAGCCCCAGCATTTT.